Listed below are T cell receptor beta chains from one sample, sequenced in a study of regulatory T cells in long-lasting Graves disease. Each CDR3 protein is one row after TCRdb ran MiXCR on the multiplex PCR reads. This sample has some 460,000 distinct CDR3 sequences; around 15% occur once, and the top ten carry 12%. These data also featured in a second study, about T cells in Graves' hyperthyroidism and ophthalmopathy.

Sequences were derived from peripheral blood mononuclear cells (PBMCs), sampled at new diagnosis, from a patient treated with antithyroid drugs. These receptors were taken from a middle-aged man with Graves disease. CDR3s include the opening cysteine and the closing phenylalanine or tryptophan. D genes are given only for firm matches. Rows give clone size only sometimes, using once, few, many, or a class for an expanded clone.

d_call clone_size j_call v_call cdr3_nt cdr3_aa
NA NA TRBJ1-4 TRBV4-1 TGCGCCAGCAGCCAAGTGGGCCTAAAAATTGAAAAACTGTTTTTT CASSQVGLKIEKLFF
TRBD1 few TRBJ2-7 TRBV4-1 TGCGCCAGCAGCCAAGAAATGGGACAGACCTACGAGCAGTACTTC CASSQEMGQTYEQYF
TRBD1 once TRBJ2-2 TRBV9 TGTGCCAGCAGCGTACGCCGGACAGGGGGTCACGGGGAGCTGTTTTTT CASSVRRTGGHGELFF
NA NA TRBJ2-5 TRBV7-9 TGTGCCAGCAGTTTTGGGACCCGAGAGAGCCAAGAGACCCAGTACTTC CASSFGTRESQETQYF
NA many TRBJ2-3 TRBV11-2 TGTGCCAGCAGCTTGGTGGGTCCAAATACGCAGTATTTT CASSLVGPNTQYF
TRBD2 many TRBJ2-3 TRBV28 TGTGCCAGCAGTTTTCTGGCGGGAGGCGATACGCAGTATTTT CASSFLAGGDTQYF
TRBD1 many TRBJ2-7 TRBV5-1 TGCGCCAGCAGCGTTGGAGGGACAGGGGGCGGAGACGAGCAGTACTTC CASSVGGTGGGDEQYF
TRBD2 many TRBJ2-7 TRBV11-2 TGTGCCAGCAGCCCTAGATCGGGACTAGCAACCTACGAGCAGTACTTC CASSPRSGLATYEQYF
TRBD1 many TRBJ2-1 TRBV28 TGTGCCAGCAGTGAGGGACAGGGGGCGAACAATGAGCAGTTCTTC CASSEGQGANNEQFF
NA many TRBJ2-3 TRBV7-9 TGTGCCAGCAGCTTAACAGGAACAGTCCCTTATGATACGCAGTATTTT CASSLTGTVPYDTQYF
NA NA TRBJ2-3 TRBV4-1 TGCGCCAGCAGCCAAGATTTGAGGGGCGCAAATATTGCCGATACGCAGTATTTT CASSQDLRGANIADTQYF
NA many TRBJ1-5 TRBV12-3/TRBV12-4 TGTGCCAGCAGTTTTGTCCCGGACAGAGAACAGCATTTT CASSFVPDREQHF
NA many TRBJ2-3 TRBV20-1 TGCAGTGCTAGCGCCACTCCAGATACGCAGTATTTT CSASATPDTQYF
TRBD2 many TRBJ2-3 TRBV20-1 TGCAGTGCTCGCACTAGCGGTCGTAATACGCAGTATTTT CSARTSGRNTQYF
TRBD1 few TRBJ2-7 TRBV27 TGTGCCAGCAGTTTAAGCCAGGGACAGTGGACCTACGAGCAGTACTTC CASSLSQGQWTYEQYF
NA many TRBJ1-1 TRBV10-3 TGTGCCAACTCTCCACAGGGTAACACTGAAGCTTTCTTT CANSPQGNTEAFF
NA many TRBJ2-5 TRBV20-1 TGCAGTGCTAGATTGGACAGGGGGACAACTAGCGGGAGTAGGGAGACCCAGTACTTC CSARLDRGTTSGSRETQYF
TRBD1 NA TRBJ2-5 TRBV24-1 TGTGCCACCAGGGCCGGGACAGGGGTTAGCAAGAGGACCCAGTACTTC CATRAGTGVSKRTQYF
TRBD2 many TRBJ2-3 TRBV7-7 TGTGCTAGCAGCTTAAACGCCGGGACTAGCGGGAGAAGTTGGAGAGATACGCAGTATTTT CASSLNAGTSGRSWRDTQYF
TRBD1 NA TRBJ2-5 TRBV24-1 TGTGCCACCAGTGGACCCAGACAGGGGGCTGAGACCCAGTACTTC CATSGPRQGAETQYF
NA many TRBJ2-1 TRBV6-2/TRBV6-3 TGTGCCAGCAGTCACGGTGGGCTAGCGTCCCACAATGAGCAGTTCTTC CASSHGGLASHNEQFF
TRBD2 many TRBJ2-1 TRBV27 TGTGCCAGCAGTTTTGGGTTCGGCGGGAGGGCCTACAATGAGCAGTTCTTC CASSFGFGGRAYNEQFF
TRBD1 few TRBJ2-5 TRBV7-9 TGTGCCAGCAGCTTAGTCGGACAGGGTGGGGAGACCCAGTACTTC CASSLVGQGGETQYF
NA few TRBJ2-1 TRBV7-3 TGTGCCAGCAGCTCGGCGAGCTCCTACAATGAGCAGTTCTTC CASSSASSYNEQFF
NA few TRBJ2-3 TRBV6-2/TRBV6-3 TGTGCCGCGAGGGATCCCACAGATACGCAGTATTTT CAARDPTDTQYF
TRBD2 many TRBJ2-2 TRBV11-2 TGTGCCAGCAGCTTAGTGCTAGCGGGAGCTATCGGGGAGCTGTTTTTT CASSLVLAGAIGELFF
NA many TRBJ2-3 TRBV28 TGTGCCAGCAGGATGGGACTTCTACCCCATACGCAGTATTTT CASRMGLLPHTQYF
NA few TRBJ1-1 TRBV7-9 TGTGCCAGCAGCTCCGAAGTAGGACGGATCCCTAACCCTAAGAACACTGAAGCTTTCTTT CASSSEVGRIPNPKNTEAFF
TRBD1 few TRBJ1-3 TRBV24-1 TGTGCCACCAGTGAGTTGTGGACAGGGGCCTTTTTTTTCTCTGGAAACACCATATATTTT CATSELWTGAFFFSGNTIYF
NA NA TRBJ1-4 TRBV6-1 TGTGCCAGCAAGGAGGGTTTGGGTGAAAAACTGTTTTTT CASKEGLGEKLFF
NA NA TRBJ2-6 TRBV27 TGTGCCAGCAGTTTCTCGGGCCCTGGGGCCAACGTCCTGACTTTC CASSFSGPGANVLTF
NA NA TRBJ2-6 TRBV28 TGTGCCAGCAAAACTGGGGCCAACGTCCTGACTTTC CASKTGANVLTF
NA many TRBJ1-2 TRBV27 TGTGCCAGCAGTTTTAACAGGGCGGGAATAGGCTACACCTTC CASSFNRAGIGYTF
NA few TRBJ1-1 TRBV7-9 TGTGCCAGCAGCTTAGGTAGGGGGAGCGGGAACACTGGGAGAGGAGGCGACACTGAAGCTTTCTTT CASSLGRGSGNTGRGGDTEAFF
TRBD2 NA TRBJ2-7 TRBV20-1 TGCAGTGCAGGGGCCGTACCGGGACTAGCGCGGGGGGAGCAGTACTTC CSAGAVPGLARGEQYF
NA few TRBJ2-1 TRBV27 TGTGCCAGCAGTTTAACGGCGGGATTATTCTACAATGAGCAGTTCTTC CASSLTAGLFYNEQFF
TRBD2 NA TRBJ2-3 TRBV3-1 TGTGCCAGCAGCCGCTATTCACCCGGGACTAGCGGGAGGTTGAGGGCAGATACGCAGTATTTT CASSRYSPGTSGRLRADTQYF
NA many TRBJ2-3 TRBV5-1 TGCGCCAGCAGCCCAGGGACGGGAGATACGCAGTATTTT CASSPGTGDTQYF
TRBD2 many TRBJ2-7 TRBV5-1 TGCGCCAGCAGCTTGGAATCCGGGAGGATAAGCTCCTACGAGCAGTACTTC CASSLESGRISSYEQYF
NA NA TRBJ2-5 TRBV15 TGTGCCACCAGCAGAGATCAGCGAAGAGAGACCCAGTACTTC CATSRDQRRETQYF
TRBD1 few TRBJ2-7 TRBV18 TGTGCCAGCTCACTTGGGACAGGGGAAACCTACGAGCAGTACTTC CASSLGTGETYEQYF
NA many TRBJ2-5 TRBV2 TGTGCCAGCAGTGCGGGACCCCGGGCCCAAGAGACCCAGTACTTC CASSAGPRAQETQYF
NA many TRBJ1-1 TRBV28 TGTGCCAGCAGAACTTCCGGAAGGAACACTGAAGCTTTCTTT CASRTSGRNTEAFF
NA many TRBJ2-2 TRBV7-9 TGTGCCAGCAGTGGGGGGGAGCTGTTTTTT CASSGGELFF
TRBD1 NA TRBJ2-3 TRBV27 TGTGCCAGCAGTTTGAGGACAGGGCGCACAGATACGCAGTATTTT CASSLRTGRTDTQYF
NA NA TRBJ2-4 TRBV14 TGTGCCAGCAGCCAAGGGAAAAACATTCAGTACTTC CASSQGKNIQYF
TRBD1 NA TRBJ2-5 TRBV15 TGTGCCACCGCGCGCGGAACAGGGGGCACGAAGACCCAGTACTTC CATARGTGGTKTQYF
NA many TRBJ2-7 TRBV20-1 TGCAGTGTCAGGACAGAAACCTACGAGCAGTACTTC CSVRTETYEQYF
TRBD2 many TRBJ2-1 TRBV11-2 TGTGCCAGCAGCTCAATAGCGGGTGTGAGGAATGAGCAGTTCTTC CASSSIAGVRNEQFF
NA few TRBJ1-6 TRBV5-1 TGCGCCAGCAGCTTGGGTCCCTCGTCCGGGAATTCACCCCTCCACTTT CASSLGPSSGNSPLHF
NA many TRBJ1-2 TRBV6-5 TGTGCCAGCAGTTATCGTGGGACGGCCTATGGCTACACCTTC CASSYRGTAYGYTF
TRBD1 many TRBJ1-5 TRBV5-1 TGTGCCAGCAGCCTAGGACAGGGCGGACTCAATCAGCCCCAGCATTTT CASSLGQGGLNQPQHF
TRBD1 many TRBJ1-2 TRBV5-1 TGCGCCAGCAGCGGGGGGGACAGGGAAGGCTACACCTTC CASSGGDREGYTF
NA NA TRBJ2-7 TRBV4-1 TGCGCCAGCAGCCAAGTCAGGGATAGGTACGAGCAGTACTTC CASSQVRDRYEQYF
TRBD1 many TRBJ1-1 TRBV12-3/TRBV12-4 TGTGCCAGCGTGAAGGGGGCGGGGGGCAGTACTGAAGCTTTCTTT CASVKGAGGSTEAFF
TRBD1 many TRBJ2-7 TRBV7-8 TGTGCCAGCACCCTGGGGGCCAGGGGGTACGAGCAGTACTTC CASTLGARGYEQYF
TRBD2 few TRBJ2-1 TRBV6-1 TGTGCCAGCAGCCCTCTAGCGGACTCCTACAATGAGCAGTTCTTC CASSPLADSYNEQFF
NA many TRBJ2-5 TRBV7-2 TGTGCCAGCAGCGCAAACCGGGGCCAAGAGACCCAGTACTTC CASSANRGQETQYF
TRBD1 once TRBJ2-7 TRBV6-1 TGTGCCAGCACTCCAGGGACAGCTCCCTACGAGCAGTACTTC CASTPGTAPYEQYF
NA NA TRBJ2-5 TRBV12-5 TGTGCTAGTGGTTTGTACAGGGGGGGACGAGAGACCCAGTACTTC CASGLYRGGRETQYF